One and the same sample provided the 13 T cell receptor beta chains below, sequenced in a study of shared clonotypes between healthy human individuals. TCRdb's copy holds only in-frame clones and misses some; the assay was immunoSEQ multiplex PCR. This sample yields 2 million to 3 million clones, of which 93% are seen a single time; 0.36% belongs to the top ten. Sequencing used naive CD4+ T cells from PBMCs. Described subset: CD45RA+ positively selected. These receptors all come from a man in his late teens or twenties in good health. Some clones in this sample may be carry-over from other donors' samples.

The rearrangement uses TRBV9 and TRBJ2-3; TRBD2 aligns across 15 bases. Trimming cost V 2 bases and J 5 bases; bases outside gene matches: 3. Per the germline V gene, CDR1 is SGDLS and CDR2 is YYNGEE. The CDR3 is 16 residues long. As DNA, the CDR3 is TGTGCCAGCAGCGTCGGACTAGCGGGAGGGATAGATACGCAGTATTTT. Its translation is CASSVGLAGGIDTQYF.

Comment on this clone: In the same sample, other DNA sequences code for this CDR3. The chain recombines TRBV27 with TRBJ2-7; D is possibly TRBD1 (6 bases). CDR3 size: 14 residues. Per germline, CDR1 MNHEY and CDR2 SMNVEV (reference sequence). Between the trimmed V and J ends, which lost 6 bases and 0 bases, there was a span of 12 bases. The CDR3 spells CASSLTGYSYEQYF. DNA of the CDR3: TGTGCCAGCAGCTTAACAGGGTACTCCTACGAGCAGTACTTC.

V usage is TRBV11-3 and J usage is TRBJ2-4, with D hard to call. The CDR3 is 12 residues long. Per the germline V gene, CDR1 is SGHNT and CDR2 is YENEEA. Trimming stripped 5 bases from V and 3 bases from J, with 5 bases between. The CDR3 coding sequence is TGTGCCAGCAGCGATGACAAAAACATTCAGTACTTC. This translates into CASSDDKNIQYF.

The rearrangement uses TRBV10-3 and TRBJ1-6; 8 nucleotides agree with TRBD1. The CDR3 runs to 17 residues. The V gene's germline CDR1 is ENHRY and CDR2 SYGVKD. V gave up 2 bases and J gave up 6 bases; unmatched junction bases: 9. The CDR3 DNA follows: TGTGCCATCAGTGAGAGGGGTCCGGGACAGGTTAATTCACCCCTCCACTTT. It translates to CAISERGPGQVNSPLHF.

This rearrangement joins TRBV27 to TRBJ2-7, with a tentative D call TRBD1 (8 bases). Germline CDR1 is MNHEY and CDR2 is SMNVEV (reference sequence). The V and J ends lost 5 bases and 6 bases respectively, with 26 bases between them. CDR3 length: 17 residues. The CDR3 loop is CASSPTGRGDRHREQYF. As DNA, the CDR3 is TGTGCCAGCAGTCCGACAGGCCGGGGGGACAGGCACCGCGAGCAGTACTTC.

V gene TRBV2 combines with J gene TRBJ2-7; 8 nucleotides align to TRBD1. The germline CDR1 and CDR2 sequences are SNHLY and FYNNEI. The V gene end was trimmed by 7 bases and the J gene end by 7 bases; junction bases not matched to a gene: 9. The CDR3 runs 13 residues. The CDR3 sequence: CASNRDRIEEQYF. The CDR3 DNA is TGTGCCAGCAACCGGGACAGGATAGAAGAGCAGTACTTC.

The genes are TRBV7-2 and TRBJ2-4; the match to TRBD2 covers 9 bases. Trimming removed 5 bases from V and 0 bases from J; junction bases left unmatched: 11. The CDR3 has 18 amino acids. CDR1 SGHTA and CDR2 FQGNSA come from the germline V gene. CDR3 amino acids: CASSGRGASGIAKNIQYF. As DNA, the CDR3 is TGTGCCAGCAGCGGACGGGGGGCTAGCGGGATAGCCAAAAACATTCAGTACTTC.

This chain uses TRBV29-1 with TRBJ2-1, with D perhaps assigned TRBD1 or TRBD2 (5 bases each). Per germline, CDR1 SQVTM and CDR2 ANQGSEA. V dropped 5 bases and J dropped 0 bases, with 17 bases sitting between them. There are 16 residues in the CDR3. The CDR3 DNA reads as TGCAGCGTTAAGGTATCGGGGCGAAGCTCCTACAATGAGCAGTTCTTC. Its translation: CSVKVSGRSSYNEQFF.

This chain links TRBV11-2 with TRBJ2-1; D unclear. The germline V and J ends were trimmed by 1 base and 9 bases, with 7 bases remaining between them. The CDR3 length is 12 residues. Germline V lookup: CDR1 SGHAT, CDR2 FQNNGV. CDR3 in amino acids: CASSLGELEQFF. The CDR3 coding sequence is TGTGCCAGCAGCTTAGGGGAACTTGAGCAGTTCTTC. Using reference TRBV11-2 and TRBJ2-1 for the parts outside the CDR3, the full variable domain is EAGVAQSPRYKIIEKRQSVAFWCNPISGHATLYWYQQILGQGPKLLIQFQNNGVVDDSQLPKDRFSAERLKGVDSTLKIQPAKLEDSAVYLCASSLGELEQFFGPGTRLTVL.

The genes are TRBV7-9 and TRBJ2-1; unclear D gene. Between the trimmed V and J ends, which lost 1 base and 7 bases, there was a span of 11 bases. Germline CDR1 SEHNR, CDR2 FQNEAQ (reference sequence). This CDR3 contains 14 residues. In nucleotides, the CDR3 is TGTGCCAGCAGCTTAGTGGGGTCCCGGAATGAGCAGTTCTTC. Translated: CASSLVGSRNEQFF.

This chain joins TRBV27 and TRBJ2-7, with 10 bases that match TRBD2. The ends lost 5 bases at V and 2 bases at J; junction bases unmatched: 9. CDR1 MNHEY and CDR2 SMNVEV come from the germline V gene (reference sequence). CDR3 length equals 16 residues. In DNA, the CDR3 is TGTGCCAGCAGTGCCTATTCTAGCGGGAGCGCCTACGAGCAGTACTTC. Residues: CASSAYSSGSAYEQYF.

This chain joins TRBV29-1 and TRBJ2-3; 12 positions agree with TRBD1. This CDR3 is 14 amino acids long. Germline values: CDR1 SQVTM, CDR2 ANQGSEA. V lost 3 bases and J lost 6; bases outside the gene matches: 4. The CDR3 here is CSVESGQGADTQYF. Here the CDR3 DNA reads TGCAGCGTTGAGTCGGGACAGGGGGCGGATACGCAGTATTTT.

A remark on this clone: This sample includes further DNA sequences coding for the same CDR3. V usage is TRBV5-5 and J usage is TRBJ2-1; 9 bases match TRBD2. V gave up 0 bases and J gave up 2 bases; unmatched junction bases: 3. This CDR3 has 16 amino acids. Looked up from germline, CDR1 is SGHKS and CDR2 is YYEKEE (reference sequence). The CDR3 DNA is TGTGCCAGCAGCTTGGGGCTAGCGGGGACCTACAATGAGCAGTTCTTC. This encodes CASSLGLAGTYNEQFF.